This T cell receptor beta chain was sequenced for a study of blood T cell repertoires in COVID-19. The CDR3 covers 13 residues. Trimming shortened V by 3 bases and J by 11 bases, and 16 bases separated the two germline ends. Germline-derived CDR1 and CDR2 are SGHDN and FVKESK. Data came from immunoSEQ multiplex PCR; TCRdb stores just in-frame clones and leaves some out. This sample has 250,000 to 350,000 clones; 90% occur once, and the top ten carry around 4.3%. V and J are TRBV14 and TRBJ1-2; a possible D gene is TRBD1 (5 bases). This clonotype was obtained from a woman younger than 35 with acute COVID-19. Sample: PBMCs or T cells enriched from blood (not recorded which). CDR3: CASSQRPTVWYTF. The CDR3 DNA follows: TGTGCCAGCAGCCAGCGCCCGACAGTCTGGTACACCTTC.